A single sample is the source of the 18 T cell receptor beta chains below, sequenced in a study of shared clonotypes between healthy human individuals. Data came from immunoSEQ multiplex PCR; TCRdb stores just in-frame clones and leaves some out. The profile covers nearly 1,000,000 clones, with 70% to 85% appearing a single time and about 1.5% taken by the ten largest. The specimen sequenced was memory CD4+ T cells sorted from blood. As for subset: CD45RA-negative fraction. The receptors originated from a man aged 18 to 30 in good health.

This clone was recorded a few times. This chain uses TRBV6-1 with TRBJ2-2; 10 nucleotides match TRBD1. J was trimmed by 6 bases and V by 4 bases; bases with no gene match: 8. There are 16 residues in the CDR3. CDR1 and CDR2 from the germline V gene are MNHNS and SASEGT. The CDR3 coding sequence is TGTGCCAGCAGTGTCCTGGGACAGGGGTACGCCGGGGAGCTGTTTTTT. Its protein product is CASSVLGQGYAGELFF.

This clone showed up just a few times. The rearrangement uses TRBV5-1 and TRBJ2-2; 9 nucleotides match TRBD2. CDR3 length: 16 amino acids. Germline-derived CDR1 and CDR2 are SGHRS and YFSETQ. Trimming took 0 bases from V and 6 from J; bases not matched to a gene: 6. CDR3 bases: TGCGCCAGCAGCTTGGCGCGGGGGGGCCAGGCCGGGGAGCTGTTTTTT. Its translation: CASSLARGGQAGELFF.

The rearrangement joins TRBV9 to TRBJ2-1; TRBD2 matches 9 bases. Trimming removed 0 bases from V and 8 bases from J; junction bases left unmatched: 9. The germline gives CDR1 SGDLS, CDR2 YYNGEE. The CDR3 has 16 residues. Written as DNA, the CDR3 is TGTGCCAGCAGCGTAGCACAGGCTAGCGGGACATATGAGCAGTTCTTC. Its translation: CASSVAQASGTYEQFF.

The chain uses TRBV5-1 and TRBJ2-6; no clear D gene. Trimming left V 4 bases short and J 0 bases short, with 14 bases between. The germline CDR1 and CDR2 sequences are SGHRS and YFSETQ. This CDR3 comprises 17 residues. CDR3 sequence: CASSPFPPSSGANVLTF. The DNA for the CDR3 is TGCGCCAGCAGCCCTTTTCCCCCCTCCTCTGGGGCCAACGTCCTGACTTTC.

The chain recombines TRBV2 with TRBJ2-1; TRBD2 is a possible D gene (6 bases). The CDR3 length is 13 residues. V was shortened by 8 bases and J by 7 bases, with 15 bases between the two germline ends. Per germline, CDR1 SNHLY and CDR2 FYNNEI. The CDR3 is CASLREFQNEQFF. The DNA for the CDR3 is TGTGCCAGCCTCCGGGAGTTTCAGAATGAGCAGTTCTTC.

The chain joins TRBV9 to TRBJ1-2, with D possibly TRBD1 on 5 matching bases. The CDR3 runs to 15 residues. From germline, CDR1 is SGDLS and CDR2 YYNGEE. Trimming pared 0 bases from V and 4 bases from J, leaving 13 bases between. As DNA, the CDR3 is TGTGCCAGCAGCGTAGAAGGTCCTGGGGCCTATGGCTACACCTTC. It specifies CASSVEGPGAYGYTF.

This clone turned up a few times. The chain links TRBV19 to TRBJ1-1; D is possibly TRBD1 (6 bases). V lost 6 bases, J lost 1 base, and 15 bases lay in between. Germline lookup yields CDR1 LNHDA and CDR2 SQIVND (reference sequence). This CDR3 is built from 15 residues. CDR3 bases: TGTGCCAGTAGAGCCTACGGGACACAGAACACTGAAGCTTTCTTT. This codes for CASRAYGTQNTEAFF.

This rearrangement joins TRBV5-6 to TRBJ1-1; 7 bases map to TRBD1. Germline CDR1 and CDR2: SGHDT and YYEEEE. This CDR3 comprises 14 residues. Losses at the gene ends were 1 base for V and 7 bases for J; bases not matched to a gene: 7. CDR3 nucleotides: TGTGCCAGCAGCTTGCTGACAGGGTTAAATGAAGCTTTCTTT. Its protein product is CASSLLTGLNEAFF.

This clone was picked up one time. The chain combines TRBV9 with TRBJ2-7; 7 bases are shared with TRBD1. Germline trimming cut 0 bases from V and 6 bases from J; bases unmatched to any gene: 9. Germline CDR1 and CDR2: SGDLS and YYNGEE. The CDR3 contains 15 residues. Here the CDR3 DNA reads TGTGCCAGCAGCGTAGGACAGGGAATACCCCTCGAGCAGTACTTC. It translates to CASSVGQGIPLEQYF.

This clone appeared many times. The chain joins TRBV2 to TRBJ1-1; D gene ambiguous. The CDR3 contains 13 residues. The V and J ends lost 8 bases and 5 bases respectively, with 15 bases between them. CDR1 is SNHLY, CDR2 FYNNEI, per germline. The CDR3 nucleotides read TGTGCCAGCGGTCAGGCCACGGGGACTGAAGCTTTCTTT. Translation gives CASGQATGTEAFF.

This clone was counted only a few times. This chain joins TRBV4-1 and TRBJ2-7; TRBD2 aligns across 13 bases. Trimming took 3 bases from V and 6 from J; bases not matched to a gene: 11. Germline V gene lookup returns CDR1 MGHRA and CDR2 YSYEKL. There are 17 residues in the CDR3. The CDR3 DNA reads TGCGCCAGCAGCCAGGTCTCGGCTGGACTAGCGGGAGTCGAGCAGTACTTC. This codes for CASSQVSAGLAGVEQYF.

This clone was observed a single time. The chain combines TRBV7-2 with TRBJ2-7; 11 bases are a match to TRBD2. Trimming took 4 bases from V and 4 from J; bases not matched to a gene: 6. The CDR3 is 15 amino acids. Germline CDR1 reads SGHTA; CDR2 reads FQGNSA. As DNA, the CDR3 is TGTGCCAGCAGCTCTAGCGGGGGGACCCCATACGAGCAGTACTTC. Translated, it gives CASSSSGGTPYEQYF.

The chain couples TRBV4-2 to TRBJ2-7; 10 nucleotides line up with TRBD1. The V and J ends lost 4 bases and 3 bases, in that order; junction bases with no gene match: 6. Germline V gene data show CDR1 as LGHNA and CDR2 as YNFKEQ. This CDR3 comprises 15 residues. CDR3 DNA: TGTGCCAGCAGCCGCACCGGGACAGGGGTCTACGAGCAGTACTTC. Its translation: CASSRTGTGVYEQYF.

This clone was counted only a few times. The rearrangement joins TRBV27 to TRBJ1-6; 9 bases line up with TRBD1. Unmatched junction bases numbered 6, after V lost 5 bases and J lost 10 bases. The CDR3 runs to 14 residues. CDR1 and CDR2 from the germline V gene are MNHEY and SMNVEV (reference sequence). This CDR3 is CASSQGQGQSPLHF. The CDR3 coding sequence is TGTGCCAGCAGTCAGGGACAGGGTCAGTCACCCCTCCACTTT.

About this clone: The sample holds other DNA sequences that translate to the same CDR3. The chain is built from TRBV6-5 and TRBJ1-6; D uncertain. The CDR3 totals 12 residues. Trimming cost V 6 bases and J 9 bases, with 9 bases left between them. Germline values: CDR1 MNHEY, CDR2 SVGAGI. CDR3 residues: CASRARISPLHF. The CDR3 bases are TGTGCCAGCAGGGCACGGATTTCACCCCTCCACTTT.

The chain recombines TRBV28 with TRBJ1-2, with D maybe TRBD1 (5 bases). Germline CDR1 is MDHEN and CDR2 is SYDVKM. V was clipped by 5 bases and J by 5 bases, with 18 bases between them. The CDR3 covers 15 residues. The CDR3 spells CASSPRDRLRYGYTF. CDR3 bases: TGTGCCAGCAGTCCCCGGGACCGGCTCAGATATGGCTACACCTTC.

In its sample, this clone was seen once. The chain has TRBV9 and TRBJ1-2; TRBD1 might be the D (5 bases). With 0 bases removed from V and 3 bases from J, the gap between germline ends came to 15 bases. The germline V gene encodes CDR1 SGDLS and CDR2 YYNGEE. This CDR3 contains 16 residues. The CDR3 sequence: CASSVGEGQVDYGYTF. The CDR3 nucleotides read TGTGCCAGCAGCGTAGGGGAGGGGCAAGTTGACTATGGCTACACCTTC. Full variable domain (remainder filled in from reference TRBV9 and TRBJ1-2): DSGVTQTPKHLITATGQRVTLRCSPRSGDLSVYWYQQSLDQGLQFLIQYYNGEERAKGNILERFSAQQFPDLHSELNLSSLELGDSALYFCASSVGEGQVDYGYTFGSGTRLTVV.

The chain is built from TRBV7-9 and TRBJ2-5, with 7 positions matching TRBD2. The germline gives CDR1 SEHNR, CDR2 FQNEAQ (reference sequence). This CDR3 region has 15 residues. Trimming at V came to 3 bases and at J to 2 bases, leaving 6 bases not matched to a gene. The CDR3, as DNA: TGTGCCAGCAGCTTTTCAAGCGGGGCTCAAGAGACCCAGTACTTC. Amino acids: CASSFSSGAQETQYF. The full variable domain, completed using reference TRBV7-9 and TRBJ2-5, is DTGVSQNPRHKITKRGQNVTFRCDPISEHNRLYWYRQTLGQGPEFLTYFQNEAQLEKSRLLSDRFSAERPKGSFSTLEIQRTEQGDSAMYLCASSFSSGAQETQYFGPGTRLLVL.